The clone carrying this T cell receptor (beta chain) was observed a handful of times. The source of the sample is a study of T-cell memory formation after mild COVID-19. TCRdb re-derived calls from the 5' RACE reads in MiXCR, one entry per CDR3 protein. There are roughly 300,000 distinct CDR3 sequences in the sample; approximately 7.6% occur only once, and roughly 22% lies in the top ten. The CDR3 is 14 amino acids. V dropped 3 bases and J dropped 14 bases, with 21 bases sitting between them. Looked up from germline, CDR1 is SGDLS and CDR2 is YYNGEE. Sequencing used PBMCs or a T cell subset sorted from them (not recorded which). The chain joins TRBV9 to TRBJ2-1; D is unresolved. The clonotype was recovered from a man between 18 and 29 years old who had mild COVID-19 (a few samples of this study predate the infection). Cell type and time point are not known. The CDR3 coding sequence is TGTGCCAGCAGCGGACCCTCTCCCGCCGACTCGGAGTTCTTC. Protein: CASSGPSPADSEFF.